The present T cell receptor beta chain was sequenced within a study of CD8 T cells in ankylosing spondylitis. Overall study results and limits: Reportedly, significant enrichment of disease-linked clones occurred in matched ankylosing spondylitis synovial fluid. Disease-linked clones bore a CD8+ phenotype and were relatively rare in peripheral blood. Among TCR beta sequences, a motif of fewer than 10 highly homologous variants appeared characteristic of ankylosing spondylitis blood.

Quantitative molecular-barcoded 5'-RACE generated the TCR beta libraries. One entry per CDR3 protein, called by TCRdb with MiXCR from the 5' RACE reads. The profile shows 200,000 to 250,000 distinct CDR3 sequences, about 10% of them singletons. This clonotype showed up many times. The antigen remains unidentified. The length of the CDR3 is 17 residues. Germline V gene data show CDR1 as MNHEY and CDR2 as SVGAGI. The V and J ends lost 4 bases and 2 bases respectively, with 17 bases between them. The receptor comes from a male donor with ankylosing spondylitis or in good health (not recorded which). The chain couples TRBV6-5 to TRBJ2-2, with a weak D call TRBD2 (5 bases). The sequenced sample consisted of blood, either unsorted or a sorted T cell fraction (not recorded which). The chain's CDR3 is CASSSRGGASNTGELFF. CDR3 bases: TGTGCCAGCAGTTCCCGAGGAGGAGCCTCCAACACCGGGGAGCTGTTTTTT.